This TCR beta chain was observed in a study of T-cell memory formation after mild COVID-19. Germline loops: CDR1 MNHEY, CDR2 SMNVEV (reference sequence). Trimming stripped 1 base from V and 0 bases from J, with 11 bases between. The CDR3 covers 16 residues. TCRdb redid the calling of the 5' RACE reads with MiXCR, one entry per CDR3 protein. The sample has nearly 110,000 distinct CDR3 sequences, around 15% seen once. This clonotype originated in an adult woman who had mild COVID-19 (a few samples of this study predate the infection). Cell type and time point are not known. V is TRBV27 and J is TRBJ2-3, with a weak D call TRBD2 (7 bases). Sequenced material: PBMCs or a T cell subset sorted from them (not recorded which). The CDR3 is CASSLYGGPSTDTQYF. The CDR3 region has the DNA TGTGCCAGCAGTTTATACGGGGGGCCGAGCACAGATACGCAGTATTTT.